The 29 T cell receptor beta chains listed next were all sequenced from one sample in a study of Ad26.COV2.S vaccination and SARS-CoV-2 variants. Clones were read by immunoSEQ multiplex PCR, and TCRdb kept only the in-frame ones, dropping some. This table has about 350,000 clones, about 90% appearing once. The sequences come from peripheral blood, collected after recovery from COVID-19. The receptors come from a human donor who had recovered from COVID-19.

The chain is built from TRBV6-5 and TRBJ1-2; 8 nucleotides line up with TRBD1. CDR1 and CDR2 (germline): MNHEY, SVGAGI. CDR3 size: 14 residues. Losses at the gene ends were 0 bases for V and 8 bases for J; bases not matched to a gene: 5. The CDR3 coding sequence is TGTGCCAGCAGTTACTCGGGGACAGGTCGCGGCTACACCTTC. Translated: CASSYSGTGRGYTF.

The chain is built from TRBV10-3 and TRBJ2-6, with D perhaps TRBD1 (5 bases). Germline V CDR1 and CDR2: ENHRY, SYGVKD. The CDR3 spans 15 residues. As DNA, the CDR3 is TGTGTCAACGGCACAGGCTTTCCTGGGGCCAACGTCCTGACTTTC. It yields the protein CVNGTGFPGANVLTF.

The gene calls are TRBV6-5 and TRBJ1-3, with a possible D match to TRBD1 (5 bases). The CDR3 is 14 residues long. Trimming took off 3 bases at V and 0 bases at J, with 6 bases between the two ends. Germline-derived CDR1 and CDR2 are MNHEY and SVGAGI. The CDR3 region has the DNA TGTGCCAGCAGTTATACAGGCTCTGGAAACACCATATATTTT. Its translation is CASSYTGSGNTIYF.

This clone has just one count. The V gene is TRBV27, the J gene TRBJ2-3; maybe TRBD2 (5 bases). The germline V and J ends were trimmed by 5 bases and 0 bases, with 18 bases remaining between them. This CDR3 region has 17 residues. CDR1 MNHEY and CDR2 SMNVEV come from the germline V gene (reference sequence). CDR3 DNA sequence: TGTGCCAGCAGTCCGAACCCCCGAGCGGCGAGCACAGATACGCAGTATTTT. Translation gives CASSPNPRAASTDTQYF.

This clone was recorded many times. The CDR3 sequence: CASSESPTGETGELFF. The CDR3 coding sequence is TGCGCCAGCAGTGAGTCCCCGACAGGGGAAACCGGGGAGCTGTTTTTT. V usage is TRBV10-1 and J usage is TRBJ2-2, with TRBD1 identical over 8 bases. The length of the CDR3 is 16 residues. From germline, CDR1 is WNHNN and CDR2 SYGVQD (reference sequence). V lost 0 bases, J lost 5 bases, and 5 bases stayed unmatched.

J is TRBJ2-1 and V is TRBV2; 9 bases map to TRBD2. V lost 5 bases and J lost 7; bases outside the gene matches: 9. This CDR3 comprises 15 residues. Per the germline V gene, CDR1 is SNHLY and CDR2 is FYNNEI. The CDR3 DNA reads TGTGCCAGCAGTTTTAGTAGCGGGGGTGGTAATGAGCAGTTCTTC. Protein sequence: CASSFSSGGGNEQFF. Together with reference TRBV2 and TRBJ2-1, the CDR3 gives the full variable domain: EPEVTQTPSHQVTQMGQEVILRCVPISNHLYFYWYRQILGQKVEFLVSFYNNEISEKSEIFDDQFSVERPDGSNFTLKIRSTKLEDSAMYFCASSFSSGGGNEQFFGPGTRLTVL.

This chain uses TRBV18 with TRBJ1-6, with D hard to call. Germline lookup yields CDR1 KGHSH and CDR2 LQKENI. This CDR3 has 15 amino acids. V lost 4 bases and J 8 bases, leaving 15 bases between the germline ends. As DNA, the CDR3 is TGTGCCAGCTCACAGAACAAAAGTGGATATTCACCCCTCCACTTT. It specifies CASSQNKSGYSPLHF.

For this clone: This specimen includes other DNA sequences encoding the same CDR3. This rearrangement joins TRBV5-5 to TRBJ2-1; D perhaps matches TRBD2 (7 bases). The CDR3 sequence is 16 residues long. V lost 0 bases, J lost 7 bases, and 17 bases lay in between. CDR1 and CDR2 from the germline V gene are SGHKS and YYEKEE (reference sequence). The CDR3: CASSLGRRGGGNEQFF. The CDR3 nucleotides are TGTGCCAGCAGCTTGGGTCGCCGGGGAGGGGGGAATGAGCAGTTCTTC. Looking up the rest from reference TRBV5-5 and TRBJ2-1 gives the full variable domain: DAGVTQSPTHLIKTRGQQVTLRCSPISGHKSVSWYQQVLGQGPQFIFQYYEKEERGRGNFPDRFSARQFPNYSSELNVNALLLGDSALYLCASSLGRRGGGNEQFFGPGTRLTVL.

The CDR3 nucleotides are TGTGCCAGCAGCGGGCCAGGGGTAGTTGGCTACACCTTC. It translates to CASSGPGVVGYTF. J is TRBJ1-2 and V is TRBV9; possibly TRBD1 for D (6 bases). V was clipped by 3 bases and J by 7 bases, with 13 bases between them. Germline V CDR1 and CDR2: SGDLS, YYNGEE. The CDR3 contains 13 residues.

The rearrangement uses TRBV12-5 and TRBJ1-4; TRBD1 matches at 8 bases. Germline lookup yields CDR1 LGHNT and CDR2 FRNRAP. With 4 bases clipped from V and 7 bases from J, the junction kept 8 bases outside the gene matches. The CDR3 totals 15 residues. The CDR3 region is CASGSQGARFEKLFF. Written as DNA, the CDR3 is TGTGCTAGTGGTTCCCAGGGGGCTCGGTTTGAAAAACTGTTTTTT.

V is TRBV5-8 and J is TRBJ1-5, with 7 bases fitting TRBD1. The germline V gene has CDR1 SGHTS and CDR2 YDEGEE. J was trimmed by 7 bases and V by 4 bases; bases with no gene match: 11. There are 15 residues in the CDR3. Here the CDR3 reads CASSRVVGGGQPQHF. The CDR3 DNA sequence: TGTGCCAGCAGCCGGGTCGTAGGGGGCGGCCAGCCCCAGCATTTT. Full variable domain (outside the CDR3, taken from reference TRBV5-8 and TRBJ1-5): EAGVTQSPTHLIKTRGQQATLRCSPISGHTSVYWYQQALGLGLQFLLWYDEGEERNRGNFPPRFSGRQFPNYSSELNVNALELEDSALYLCASSRVVGGGQPQHFGDGTRLSIL.

The CDR3 DNA is TGCGCCAGCAAGGGTTCTATAGTCGCCTACCAGGACAATGAGCAGTTCTTC. As protein: CASKGSIVAYQDNEQFF. This chain joins TRBV5-1 and TRBJ2-1; D remains unclear. Germline V gene sequence: CDR1 SGHRS, CDR2 YFSETQ. V was cut by 6 bases and J by 5 bases, with 24 bases left in between. CDR3 length: 17 residues.

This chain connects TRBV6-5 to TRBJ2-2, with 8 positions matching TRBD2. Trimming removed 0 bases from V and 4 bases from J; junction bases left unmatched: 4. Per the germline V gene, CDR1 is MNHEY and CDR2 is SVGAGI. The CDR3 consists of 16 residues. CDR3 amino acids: CASSYSGGGSTGELFF. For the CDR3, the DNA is TGTGCCAGCAGTTACTCCGGGGGGGGTAGCACCGGGGAGCTGTTTTTT.

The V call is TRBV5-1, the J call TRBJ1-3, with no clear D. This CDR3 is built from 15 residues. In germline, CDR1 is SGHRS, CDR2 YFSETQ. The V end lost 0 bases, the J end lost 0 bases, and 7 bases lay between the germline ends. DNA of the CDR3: TGCGCCAGCAGCTTGGAACACTTCTCTGGAAACACCATATATTTT. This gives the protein CASSLEHFSGNTIYF.

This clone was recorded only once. CDR3 sequence (DNA): TGTGCCAGCAGCTCCGGGCAGGGCGCATATGGCTACACCTTC. Translation gives CASSSGQGAYGYTF. The chain combines TRBV9 with TRBJ1-2; D is possibly TRBD1 (5 bases). Germline values: CDR1 SGDLS, CDR2 YYNGEE. The ends were cut back, 4 bases at V and 5 bases at J, with 15 bases in the middle. The CDR3 is 14 amino acids.

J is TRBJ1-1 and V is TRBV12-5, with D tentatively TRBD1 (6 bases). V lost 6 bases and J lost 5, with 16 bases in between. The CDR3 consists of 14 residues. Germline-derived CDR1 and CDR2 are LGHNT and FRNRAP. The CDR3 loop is CASGTNTGRTEAFF. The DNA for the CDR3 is TGTGCTAGTGGCACCAATACAGGGAGAACTGAAGCTTTCTTT.

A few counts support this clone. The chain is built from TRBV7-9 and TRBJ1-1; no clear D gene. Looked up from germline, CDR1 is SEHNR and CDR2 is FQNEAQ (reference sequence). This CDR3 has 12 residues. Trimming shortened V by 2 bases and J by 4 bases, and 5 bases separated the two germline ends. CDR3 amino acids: CASSLILTEAFF. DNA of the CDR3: TGTGCCAGCAGCTTAATCCTCACTGAAGCTTTCTTT.

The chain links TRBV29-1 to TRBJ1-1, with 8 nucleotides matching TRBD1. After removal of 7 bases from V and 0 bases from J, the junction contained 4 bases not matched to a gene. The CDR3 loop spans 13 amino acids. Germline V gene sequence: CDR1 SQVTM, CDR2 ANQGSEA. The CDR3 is CSGRQGMNTEAFF. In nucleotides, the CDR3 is TGCAGCGGGCGACAGGGGATGAACACTGAAGCTTTCTTT.

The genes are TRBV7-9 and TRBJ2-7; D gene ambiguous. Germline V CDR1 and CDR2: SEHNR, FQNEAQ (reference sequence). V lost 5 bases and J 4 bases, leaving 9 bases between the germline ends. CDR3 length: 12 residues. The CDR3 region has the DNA TGTGCCAGCAGCCAAGGCGGTTACGAGCAGTACTTC. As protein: CASSQGGYEQYF.

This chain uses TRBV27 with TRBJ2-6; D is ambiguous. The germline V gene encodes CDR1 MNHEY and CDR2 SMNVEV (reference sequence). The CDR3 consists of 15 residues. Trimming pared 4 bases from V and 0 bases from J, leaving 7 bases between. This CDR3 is CASSSHRSGANVLTF. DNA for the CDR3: TGTGCCAGCAGTTCACACCGCTCTGGGGCCAACGTCCTGACTTTC.

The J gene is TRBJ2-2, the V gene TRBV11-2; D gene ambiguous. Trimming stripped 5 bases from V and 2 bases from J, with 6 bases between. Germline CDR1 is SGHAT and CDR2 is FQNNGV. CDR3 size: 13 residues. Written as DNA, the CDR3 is TGTGCCAGCAGCCCACACAACACCGGGGAGCTGTTTTTT. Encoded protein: CASSPHNTGELFF. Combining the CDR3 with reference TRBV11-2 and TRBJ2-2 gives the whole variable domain EAGVAQSPRYKIIEKRQSVAFWCNPISGHATLYWYQQILGQGPKLLIQFQNNGVVDDSQLPKDRFSAERLKGVDSTLKIQPAKLEDSAVYLCASSPHNTGELFFGEGSRLTVL.

The CDR3 loop is CASSETRWDSNLNTEAFF. As DNA, the CDR3 is TGTGCCAGCAGTGAAACACGTTGGGACAGCAACTTGAACACTGAAGCTTTCTTT. The V gene is TRBV6-1, the J gene TRBJ1-1; 7 nucleotides agree with TRBD1. Per the germline V gene, CDR1 is MNHNS and CDR2 is SASEGT. Trimming took 2 bases from V and 0 from J; bases not matched to a gene: 12. The CDR3 runs 18 residues.

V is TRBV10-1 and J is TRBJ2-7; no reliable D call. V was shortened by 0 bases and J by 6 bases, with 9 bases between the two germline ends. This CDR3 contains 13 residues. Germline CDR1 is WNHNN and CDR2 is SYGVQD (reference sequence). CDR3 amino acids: CASSESIDGEQYF. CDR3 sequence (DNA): TGCGCCAGCAGTGAGTCGATCGATGGCGAGCAGTACTTC.

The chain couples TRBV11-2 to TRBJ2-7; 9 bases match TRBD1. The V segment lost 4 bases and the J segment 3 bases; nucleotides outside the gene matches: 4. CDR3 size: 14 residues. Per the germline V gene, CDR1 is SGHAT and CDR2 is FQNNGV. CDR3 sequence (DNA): TGTGCCAGCAGCTCCGGACAGGGGTTCTACGAGCAGTACTTC. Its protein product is CASSSGQGFYEQYF.

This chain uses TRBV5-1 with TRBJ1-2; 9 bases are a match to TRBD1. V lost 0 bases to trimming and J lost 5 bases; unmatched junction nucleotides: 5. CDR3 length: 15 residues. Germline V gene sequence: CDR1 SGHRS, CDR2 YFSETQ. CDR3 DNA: TGCGCCAGCAGCTTGGGACAGGGGGTTGGGTATGGCTACACCTTC. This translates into CASSLGQGVGYGYTF.

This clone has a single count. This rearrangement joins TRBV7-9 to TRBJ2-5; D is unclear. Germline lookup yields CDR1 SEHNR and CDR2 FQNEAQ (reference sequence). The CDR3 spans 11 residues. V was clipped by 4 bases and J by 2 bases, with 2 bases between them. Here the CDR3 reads CASSYQETQYF. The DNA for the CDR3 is TGTGCCAGCAGCTATCAAGAGACCCAGTACTTC. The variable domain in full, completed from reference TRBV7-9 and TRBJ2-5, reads DTGVSQNPRHKITKRGQNVTFRCDPISEHNRLYWYRQTLGQGPEFLTYFQNEAQLEKSRLLSDRFSAERPKGSFSTLEIQRTEQGDSAMYLCASSYQETQYFGPGTRLLVL.

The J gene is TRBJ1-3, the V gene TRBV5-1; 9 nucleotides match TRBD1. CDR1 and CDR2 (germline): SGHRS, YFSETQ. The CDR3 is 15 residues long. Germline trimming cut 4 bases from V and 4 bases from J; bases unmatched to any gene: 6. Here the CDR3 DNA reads TGCGCCAGCAGCGCCACCGGGACAGGGGGAAACACCATATATTTT. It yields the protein CASSATGTGGNTIYF.

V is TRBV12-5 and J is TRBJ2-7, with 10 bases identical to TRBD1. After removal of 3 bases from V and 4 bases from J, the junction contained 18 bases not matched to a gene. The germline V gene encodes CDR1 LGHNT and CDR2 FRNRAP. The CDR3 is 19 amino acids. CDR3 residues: CASGFKTGGSHDLVYEQYF. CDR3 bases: TGTGCTAGTGGTTTTAAGACAGGGGGCTCCCACGATCTTGTTTACGAGCAGTACTTC.

The CDR3 DNA sequence: TGTGCCAGCAGCTTGGACTCTTATGGCAGCACAGATACGCAGTATTTT. The encoded protein is CASSLDSYGSTDTQYF. The chain has TRBV7-2 and TRBJ2-3; a weak D match, TRBD2 (5 bases). The CDR3 has 16 residues. Germline V lookup: CDR1 SGHTA, CDR2 FQGNSA. V was cut by 3 bases and J by 0 bases, with 13 bases left in between.